The clone carrying this T cell receptor (beta chain) was seen at least ten times. What it binds is not known. This CDR3 is built from 15 residues. Germline V gene sequence: CDR1 MNHEY, CDR2 SMNVEV (reference sequence). V gave up 8 bases and J gave up 0 bases; unmatched junction bases: 6. RNA transcripts gave rise to amplified TCR beta CDR3 regions. The HTBI primer set was used in a first-round RT-PCR of the TCR CDR3. A single record per CDR3 protein comes from TCRdb applying MiXCR to the multiplex PCR reads. The data contain 650,000 to 700,000 distinct CDR3 sequences, 17% of them singletons. With a duration under 2 months, the hyperthyroidism was newly diagnosed in patients aged 18 to 65. These data come from a study of T cells in Graves' hyperthyroidism and ophthalmopathy. Across the whole study: Initial diagnosis, before any treatment, was when peripheral blood was collected. Notes on the study in general: The model identified upcoming ophthalmopathy a median approximately six months ahead of onset.

The clonotype was recovered from a middle-aged man with Graves' hyperthyroidism. The sequenced sample consisted of blood. V is TRBV27 and J is TRBJ1-5; 8 nucleotides agree with TRBD1. In DNA, the CDR3 is TGTGCCAGCCGGGACAGGAGAAATAGCAATCAGCCCCAGCATTTT. This translates into CASRDRRNSNQPQHF.